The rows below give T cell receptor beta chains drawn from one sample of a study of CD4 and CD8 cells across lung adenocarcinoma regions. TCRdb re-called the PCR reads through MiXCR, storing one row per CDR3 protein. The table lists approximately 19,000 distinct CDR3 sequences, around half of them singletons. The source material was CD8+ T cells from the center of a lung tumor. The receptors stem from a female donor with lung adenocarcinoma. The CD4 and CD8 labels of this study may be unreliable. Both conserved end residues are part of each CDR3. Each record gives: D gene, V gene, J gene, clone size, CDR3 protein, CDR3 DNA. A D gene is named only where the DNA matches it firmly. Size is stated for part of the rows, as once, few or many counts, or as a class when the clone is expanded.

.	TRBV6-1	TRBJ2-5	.	CASSQYQGGGHETQYF	TGTGCCAGCAGTCAATACCAAGGTGGGGGGCACGAGACCCAGTACTTC
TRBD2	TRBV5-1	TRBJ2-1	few	CASSLISSGRGNEQFF	TGCGCCAGCAGCTTGATATCCAGCGGGAGAGGCAATGAGCAGTTCTTC
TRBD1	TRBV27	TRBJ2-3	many	CASSLYPQGPHTDTQYF	TGTGCCAGCAGTCTATACCCACAGGGGCCCCACACAGATACGCAGTATTTT
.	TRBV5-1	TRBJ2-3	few	CASSLVRDSHTDTQYF	TGCGCCAGCAGCTTGGTCCGGGACTCCCACACAGATACGCAGTATTTT
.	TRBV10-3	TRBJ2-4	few	CATKVPGQQDIQYF	TGTGCCACCAAGGTCCCGGGTCAGCAAGACATTCAGTACTTC
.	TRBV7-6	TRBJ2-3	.	CARGLGILAKDTQYF	TGTGCCCGCGGCTTGGGTATCCTAGCCAAAGATACGCAGTATTTT
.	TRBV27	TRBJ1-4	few	CASSFRGRPTNEKLFF	TGTGCCAGCAGTTTTCGGGGGCGACCCACTAATGAAAAACTGTTTTTT
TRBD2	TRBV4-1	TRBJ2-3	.	CASSQDPMGGDTQYF	TGCGCCAGCAGCCAAGATCCCATGGGGGGGGATACGCAGTATTTT
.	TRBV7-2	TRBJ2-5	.	CASSLSRLETQYF	TGTGCCAGCAGCTTATCCCGGCTTGAGACCCAGTACTTC
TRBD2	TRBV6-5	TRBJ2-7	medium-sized	CASRGGIQTYEQYF	TGTGCCAGCAGGGGAGGGATCCAGACCTACGAGCAGTACTTC
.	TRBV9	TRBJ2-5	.	CASSVATQGSLETQYF	TGTGCCAGCAGCGTAGCGACACAGGGATCCCTCGAGACCCAGTACTTC
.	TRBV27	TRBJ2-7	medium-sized	CASSLLGGGSEQYF	TGTGCCAGCAGTTTATTAGGGGGGGGATCCGAGCAGTACTTC
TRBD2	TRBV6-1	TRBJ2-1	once	CASKSGLADSSYNEQYF	TGTGCCAGTAAATCGGGACTAGCGGACAGCTCCTACAATGAGCAGTACTTT
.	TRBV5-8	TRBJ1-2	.	CASSLRAKGYGYTF	TGTGCCAGCAGCTTGAGGGCGAAGGGCTATGGCTACACCTTC
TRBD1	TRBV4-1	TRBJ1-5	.	CASRGQGFNQPQHF	TGCGCCAGTCGCGGACAGGGCTTCAATCAGCCCCAGCATTTT
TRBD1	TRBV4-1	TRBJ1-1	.	CASSQDGQGRVNTEAFF	TGCGCCAGCAGCCAAGACGGACAGGGGAGGGTGAACACTGAAGCTTTCTTT
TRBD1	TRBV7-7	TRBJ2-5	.	CASRPGQGGQETQYF	TGTGCCAGCAGGCCCGGACAGGGCGGCCAAGAGACCCAGTACTTC
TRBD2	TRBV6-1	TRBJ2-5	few	CASSELSGIQSETQYF	TGTGCCAGCAGTGAACTCAGCGGGATTCAATCAGAGACCCAGTACTTC
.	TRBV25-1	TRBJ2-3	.	CASSEGRGGKNTQYF	TGTGCCAGCAGTGAGGGGCGGGGAGGCAAAAACACGCAGTATTTT
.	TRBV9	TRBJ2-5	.	CASSSLGTQYF	TGTGCCAGCAGCTCACTGGGGACCCAGTACTTC
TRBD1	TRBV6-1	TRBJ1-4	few	CASARDRGTEKLFF	TGTGCCAGCGCGAGGGACAGGGGTACTGAAAAACTGTTTTTT
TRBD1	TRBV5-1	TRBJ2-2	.	CASREAGTVNTGELFF	TGCGCCAGCAGAGAGGCTGGGACAGTGAACACCGGGGAGCTGTTTTTT
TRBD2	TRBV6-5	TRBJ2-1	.	CASSYSSGGADNEQFF	TGTGCCAGCAGTTACTCTAGCGGGGGGGCGGACAATGAGCAGTTCTTC
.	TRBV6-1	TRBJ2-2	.	CASSEDTSSGELFF	TGTGCCAGCAGTGAAGATACCAGTTCCGGGGAGCTGTTTTTT
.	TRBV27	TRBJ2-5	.	CAIGGRVEEIQYF	TGTGCCATCGGGGGGCGTGTAGAAGAGATCCAGTACTTC
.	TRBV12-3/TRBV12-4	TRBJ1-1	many	CASSLDRPEAFF	TGTGCCAGCAGTTTAGACAGACCTGAAGCTTTCTTT
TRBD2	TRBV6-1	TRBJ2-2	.	CASSQELAGVTGELFF	TGTGCCAGCAGCCAAGAACTAGCGGGAGTGACCGGGGAGCTGTTTTTT
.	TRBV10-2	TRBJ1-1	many	CASSSDGTEAFF	TGCGCCAGCAGTTCGGACGGGACTGAAGCTTTCTTT
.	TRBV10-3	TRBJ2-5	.	CAAGPGGRDQETQYF	TGTGCCGCGGGCCCCGGGGGGCGGGACCAAGAGACCCAGTACTTC
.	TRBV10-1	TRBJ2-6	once	CASSDPGAGANVLTF	TGCGCCAGCAGTGATCCGGGAGCTGGGGCCAACGTCCTGACTTTC
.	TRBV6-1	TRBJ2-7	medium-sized	CASSEEVGSWDEQYF	TGTGCCAGCAGTGAAGAGGTCGGGAGCTGGGACGAGCAGTACTTC
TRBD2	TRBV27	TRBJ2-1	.	CASSSGTSGNNEQFF	TGTGCCAGCAGTTCGGGGACTAGCGGGAACAATGAGCAGTTCTTC
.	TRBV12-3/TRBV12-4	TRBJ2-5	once	CARGRGGRAKDTQYF	TGTGCCAGGGGCAGAGGGGGGAGGGCCAAAGACACCCAGTACTTC
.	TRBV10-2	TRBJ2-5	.	CASSGQGRSQYF	TGCGCCAGCAGTGGGCAGGGTAGGTCCCAGTACTTC
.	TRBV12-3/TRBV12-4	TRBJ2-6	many	CASSQGRGANVLTF	TGTGCCAGCAGTCAGGGGCGGGGGGCCAACGTCCTGACTTTC
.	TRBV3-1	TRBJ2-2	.	CASSHRGELFF	TGTGCCAGCAGCCACAGGGGGGAGCTGTTTTTT
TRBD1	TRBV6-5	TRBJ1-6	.	CASSSSHPGTGVSLHF	TGTGCCAGCAGTTCTTCCCACCCCGGGACAGGGGTTTCCCTCCACTTT
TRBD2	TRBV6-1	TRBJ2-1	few	CASIPAGGPWNEQFF	TGTGCCAGCATCCCAGCGGGAGGGCCTTGGAATGAGCAGTTCTTC
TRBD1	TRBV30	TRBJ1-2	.	CAWSLGQGYGYTF	TGTGCCTGGAGTCTAGGACAGGGGTATGGCTACACCTTC
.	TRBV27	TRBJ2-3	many	CASGAPDTQYF	TGTGCCAGCGGTGCCCCAGATACGCAGTACTTT
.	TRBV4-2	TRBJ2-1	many	CASSQEDGSKYNEQFF	TGTGCCAGCAGCCAAGAAGACGGATCAAAATACAATGAGCAGTTCTTC
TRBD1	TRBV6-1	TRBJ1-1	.	CASRVGTGRMNTEAFF	TGTGCCAGCAGGGTGGGGACAGGGAGGATGAACACTGAAGCTTTCTTT
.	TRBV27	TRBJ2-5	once	CASTGAGGGDTDTQYF	TGTGCCAGCACGGGGGCCGGGGGCGGTGACACAGATACCCAGTACTTC
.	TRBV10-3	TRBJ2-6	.	CANSELGNSGANVLTF	TGTGCCAACAGTGAGCTTGGCAACTCTGGGGCCAACGTCCTGACTTTC
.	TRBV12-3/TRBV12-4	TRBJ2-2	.	CASSLGFWAVSTEAQFF	TGTGCCAGCAGTTTGGGCTTCTGGGCGGTGAGCACAGAGGCGCAGTTTTTT
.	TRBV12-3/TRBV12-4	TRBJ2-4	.	CASSARGTGLRAKNTQYF	TGTGCCAGCAGTGCCCGCGGGACGGGGTTGCGAGCCAAAAACACGCAGTACTTT
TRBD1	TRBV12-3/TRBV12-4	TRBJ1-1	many	CASSPNDRGNLNTEAFF	TGTGCCAGCAGCCCTAACGACAGGGGCAATTTGAACACTGAAGCTTTCTTT
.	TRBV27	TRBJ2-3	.	CATGVSEIDTQYF	TGTGCCACCGGGGTTAGTGAGATAGATACGCAGTACTTT